Each of the 4 T cell receptor beta chains below was sequenced from the same sample in a study of CD8+CD57+ T cells in acquired aplastic anemia. For CDR3 and TCR beta VDJ profiling, genomic DNA was the template used. TCRdb fed the reads into MiXCR, producing one record per CDR3 protein. The repertoire holds 400,000 to 450,000 distinct CDR3 sequences, with 65% to 75% as singletons. Sequencing was performed on sorted CD4+, CD8+, or CD8+CD57+ T cells (not recorded which) from PBMCs. These receptors originate from a human donor in good health, serving as a control.

This clonotype was counted once. The junction differs from germline at one of its ends, possibly a read error. V and J are TRBV20-1 and TRBJ2-3; D is uncertain. The CDR3 has 13 amino acids. CDR1 and CDR2 from the germline V gene are DFQATT and SNEGSKA (reference sequence). As DNA, the CDR3 is TGCAGTGCTAGCGCTACCCACACAGATACGCAGTACTTT. Translating gives CSASATHTDTQYF.

This clonotype came up many times. The chain joins TRBV20-1 to TRBJ2-7; possible D gene TRBD2, 5 bases. Germline CDR1 and CDR2: DFQATT and SNEGSKA (reference sequence). The CDR3 loop spans 15 amino acids. Between the trimmed V and J ends, which lost 6 bases and 4 bases, there was a span of 22 bases. The CDR3 coding sequence is TGCAGTGCCCCAGCGGCACACGTTGGGGAGTACGAGCAGTACTTC. Protein product: CSAPAAHVGEYEQYF.

CDR3 in DNA: TGTGCCAGCAGCTTAAGTCAGGGGGCGAAGGGCTACACCTTC. Protein sequence: CASSLSQGAKGYTF. The chain links TRBV7-2 to TRBJ1-2; 8 bases map to TRBD1. V shed 2 bases and J 8 bases; nucleotides not matched to a gene: 7. The CDR3 length is 14 residues. In germline, CDR1 is SGHTA, CDR2 FQGNSA.

This chain uses TRBV2 with TRBJ2-1; D is possibly TRBD1 (5 bases). Trimming pared 6 bases from V and 7 bases from J, leaving 13 bases between. Germline CDR1 and CDR2: SNHLY and FYNNEI. This CDR3 has 13 residues. Written as DNA, the CDR3 is TGTGCCAGCAGCCGGCAGGGTGGTAATGAGCAGTTCTTC. Amino acids: CASSRQGGNEQFF.